The TCR beta chain under discussion was sequenced for a study of CD8+ T cells in alopecia areata. For the study at large: Treated patients were given 5 to 10 mg oral tofacitinib twice daily.

The treatment is: oral pan-JAK inhibitor, 5-10 mg twice daily. General observations from the study: Mouse data revealed clearer TCR sharing than patient data did, a gap possibly tied to HLA.

Comment on this clone: What it recognizes is unknown.

V shed 3 bases and J 11 bases; nucleotides not matched to a gene: 5. Germline CDR1 is KGHSH and CDR2 is LQKENI. The CDR3 is made up of 13 amino acids. The sequencing template was cDNA reverse transcribed from extracted RNA. This table comes from immunoSEQ multiplex PCR, and its TCRdb copy is limited to in-frame clones, with some not included. The sample comprises about 190,000 clones, approximately 60% of which are singletons, and about 0.65% rests with the top ten. The starting material was CD4+ T cells sorted from blood, obtained at week 4, from a patient treated with tofacitinib. The chain is built from TRBV18 and TRBJ1-5; 9 bases match TRBD1. This receptor was obtained from a human donor with alopecia areata. In DNA form, the CDR3 reads TGTGCCAGCTCACCCGGACAGGGGTGGGCCCAGCATTTT. Residues: CASSPGQGWAQHF.